This T cell receptor (beta chain) came from a study of T-cell memory formation after mild COVID-19. Study-wide context: TCR clusters were mostly donor specific.

This clonotype was seen more than once but under ten times. Its target is not known. V shed 3 bases and J shed 1 base, with 10 bases lying between them. Germline V CDR1 and CDR2: MNHNS, SASEGT. CDR3 length: 15 residues. Via MiXCR, TCRdb re-called the 5' RACE reads, giving one row per CDR3 protein. In the table there are 200,000 or so distinct CDR3 sequences, around 16% of which are singletons. Broader study findings: Among contracting clones, CD4+ were mainly CM/EM and CD8+ enriched in EMRA. The SARS-CoV-2 specificity of second-wave clones reaching peak at day 37 remained unverified.

The receptor was derived from an adult woman who had mild COVID-19 (a few samples of this study predate the infection). Cell type and time point are not known. The chain carries TRBV6-1 and TRBJ2-1, with D perhaps matching TRBD1 or TRBD2 (5 bases each). Specimen: PBMCs or a T cell subset sorted from them (not recorded which). The CDR3 is CASSDWDGSYNEQFF. DNA for the CDR3: TGTGCCAGCAGTGATTGGGACGGTTCCTACAATGAGCAGTTCTTC.